The rows below give T cell receptor beta chains drawn from one sample of a study of T cell changes during pregnancy in multiple sclerosis. The repertoire was sequenced with immunoSEQ multiplex PCR; TCRdb's copy has only in-frame clones and lacks some. The sample includes tens of thousands of clones, roughly nine tenths of them seen just once. The sample here was CD4+ T cells from peripheral blood mononuclear cells, taken before pregnancy. These receptors all stem from a female donor with multiple sclerosis, enrolled in a pregnancy study. The CDR3 runs from the conserved cysteine through the conserved F or W. A D gene is named only where the DNA matches it firmly. The size entry is marked missing in some rows and otherwise reads once, few, many or a size class.

size | D | J | V | DNA | CDR3
. | TRBD1 | TRBJ2-3 | TRBV11-3 | TGTGCCAGCAGCTTATGGGGGGGACAGGGAACAGATACGCAGTATTTT | CASSLWGGQGTDTQYF
. | . | TRBJ2-7 | TRBV4-3 | TGCGCCAGCAGCCCCATGGCTAGCGTCTACGAGCAGTACTTC | CASSPMASVYEQYF
. | . | TRBJ2-7 | TRBV10-1 | TGCGCCAGCAGTGAGTCATGGAGGGGGCCCGGAAAGTACTTC | CASSESWRGPGKYF
. | . | TRBJ1-6 | TRBV9 | TGTGCCAGCAGCGTAGGGCCCAATAATTCACCCCTCCACTTT | CASSVGPNNSPLHF
few | . | TRBJ1-1 | TRBV2 | TGTGCCAGCAGCCCTGGGGCGGATCTGAACACTGAAGCTTTCTTT | CASSPGADLNTEAFF
. | . | TRBJ1-2 | TRBV15 | TGTGCCACCAGCAGAGACCCAACATCTAACTATGGCTACACCTTC | CATSRDPTSNYGYTF
. | . | TRBJ2-7 | TRBV19 | TGTGCCAGTAGTATAGGGTCGACTAAGACCTACGAGCAGTACTTC | CASSIGSTKTYEQYF
few | . | TRBJ2-7 | TRBV7-6 | TGTGCCAGCAGCTTAGGAGGTGGGGCTGTCGCTTCCTACGAGCAGTACTTC | CASSLGGGAVASYEQYF
. | TRBD2 | TRBJ2-3 | TRBV15 | TGTGCCACCAGCAGAGATTTGGTTAGACTAGCAAGCACAGATACGCAGTATTTT | CATSRDLVRLASTDTQYF
once | . | TRBJ2-3 | TRBV7-2 | TGTGCCAGCAGCTTAGCGGGGGGGGCATCATGGGATACGCAGTATTTT | CASSLAGGASWDTQYF
. | TRBD1 | TRBJ2-1 | TRBV5-6 | TGTGCCAGCAGCTTAGGACAGGGTTCCTACAATGAGCAGTTCTTC | CASSLGQGSYNEQFF
. | TRBD1 | TRBJ2-5 | TRBV9 | TGTGCCAGCAGCCCCGGGACAGACCAAGAGACCCAGTACTTC | CASSPGTDQETQYF
. | . | TRBJ2-5 | TRBV6-4 | TGTGCCAGCAGTGAGAAGGGGGGGCTTCCAGAGACCCAGTACTTC | CASSEKGGLPETQYF
. | . | TRBJ2-3 | TRBV7-6 | TGTGCCAGCAGCTTAGGTCCAGGCACAGATACGCAGTATTTT | CASSLGPGTDTQYF
. | TRBD2 | TRBJ2-4 | TRBV5-4 | TGTGCCAGCAGCCCAAGGACTAGCGGGGGGGCCTTAGGAAACATTCAGTACTTC | CASSPRTSGGALGNIQYF
. | TRBD2 | TRBJ2-1 | TRBV2 | TGTGCCAGTTGGGAGGGATTCTACAATGAGCAGTTCTTC | CASWEGFYNEQFF
. | TRBD2 | TRBJ2-1 | TRBV5-5 | TGTGCCAGCAGCTACATAGCGGGGGGCACCTACAATGAGCAGTTCTTC | CASSYIAGGTYNEQFF
. | TRBD1 | TRBJ1-2 | TRBV6-1 | TGTGCCAGCAGTGCAGGACAGGCCACCTATGGCTACACCTTC | CASSAGQATYGYTF
. | TRBD1 | TRBJ2-2 | TRBV5-4 | TGTGCCAGCCGAGACAGGGCGACCGGGGAGCTGTTTTTT | CASRDRATGELFF
. | TRBD2 | TRBJ2-1 | TRBV5-4 | TGTGCCAGCAGCTTGGTCCAGCGGGGGGGCTCGGGTGAGCAGTTCTTC | CASSLVQRGGSGEQFF
. | TRBD2 | TRBJ2-3 | TRBV27 | TGTGCCAGCAGTTCGGGACTAGCGGGGGGGCGGGTAGATACGCAGTATTTT | CASSSGLAGGRVDTQYF
. | TRBD1 | TRBJ1-2 | TRBV6-5 | TGTGCCAGCAGTTGGGACAGGGGAGGTTATGGCTACACCTTC | CASSWDRGGYGYTF
. | TRBD1 | TRBJ1-1 | TRBV5-6 | TGTGCCAGCAGAAGGGACAGGAACACTGAAGCTTTCTTT | CASRRDRNTEAFF
. | TRBD2 | TRBJ2-7 | TRBV6-1 | TGTGCCAGCAGCCTAGCGGGTCACGAGCAGTACTTC | CASSLAGHEQYF
. | TRBD1 | TRBJ1-2 | TRBV4-1 | TGCGCCAGCCTCGCCGGGCCCTCGACAGGGGGAACCTATGGCTACACCTTC | CASLAGPSTGGTYGYTF
. | TRBD2 | TRBJ2-1 | TRBV4-3 | TGCGCCAGCAGCCAAGATGGGGGGGGAATATCCTACAATGAGCAGTTCTTC | CASSQDGGGISYNEQFF
. | . | TRBJ1-1 | TRBV7-7 | TGTGCTAGCAGCTTATCCAGGAACACTGAAGCTTTCTTT | CASSLSRNTEAFF
. | TRBD1 | TRBJ1-2 | TRBV7-2 | TGTGCCAGCAGCGTGGGACAGGGGGAGGGTGGCTACACCTTC | CASSVGQGEGGYTF
. | . | TRBJ2-2 | TRBV6-5 | TGTGCCAGCAGTTACGAGGGCACCGGGGAGCTGTTTTTT | CASSYEGTGELFF
. | . | TRBJ2-3 | TRBV19 | TGTGCCAGTAGTATAGACGGAGGCACAGATACGCAGTATTTT | CASSIDGGTDTQYF